One and the same sample provided the 32 T cell receptor beta chains below, sequenced in a study of cytomegalovirus exposure and HLA in healthy donors (dated by TCRdb to about 2017). Libraries were prepared through the immunoSEQ multiplex PCR assay. The multiplex PCR relied on a mix of 60 forward primers for TCR Vbeta segments and 13 reverse primers for TCR Jbeta segments. The immuneACCESS repertoire file appears here via TCRdb, limited to in-frame rearrangements. These files lack a portion of the clones; in checked studies, under half of the deficit traces to unresolved V genes, and the cause of the others is not known. This sample lists 150,000 to 200,000 clones; about 80% were detected once. Of the sample, approximately 2.2% falls within the top ten clones. The specimen sequenced was PBMCs. These receptors all stem from a woman aged 25 to 45 in good health and CMV-seropositive.

This clone was picked up one time. V is TRBV29-1 and J is TRBJ1-1; D is unclear. With 4 bases removed from V and 6 bases from J, the gap between germline ends came to 15 bases. Germline V gene data show CDR1 as SQVTM and CDR2 as ANQGSEA. The CDR3 consists of 13 residues. The CDR3 loop is CSVVKLLPSEAFF. DNA of the CDR3: TGCAGCGTTGTGAAGCTTTTGCCTTCTGAAGCTTTCTTT.

The chain carries TRBV2 and TRBJ2-7; a weak D match, TRBD1 (7 bases). The ends were cut back, 3 bases at V and 3 bases at J, with 12 bases in the middle. CDR3 length equals 14 residues. Germline loops: CDR1 SNHLY, CDR2 FYNNEI. The CDR3, as DNA: TGTGCCAGCAGTGAGGGCAGGGGGGTCTACGAGCAGTACTTC. Its protein is CASSEGRGVYEQYF. The full variable domain, in which reference TRBV2 and TRBJ2-7 provide the parts outside the CDR3, is EPEVTQTPSHQVTQMGQEVILRCVPISNHLYFYWYRQILGQKVEFLVSFYNNEISEKSEIFDDQFSVERPDGSNFTLKIRSTKLEDSAMYFCASSEGRGVYEQYFGPGTRLTVT.

Comments on this clone: The sample holds other DNA sequences that translate to the same CDR3. The chain carries TRBV6-5 and TRBJ2-3, with 7 bases that match TRBD2. CDR1 is MNHEY, CDR2 SVGAGI, per germline. V lost 5 bases and J lost 3; bases outside the gene matches: 8. This CDR3 has 15 residues. CDR3 in amino acids: CASSLGLGSTDTQYF. The CDR3 DNA sequence: TGTGCCAGCAGTCTAGGACTAGGGAGTACAGATACGCAGTATTTT.

CDR3 in DNA: TGTGCCAGCAGCGTAGCTCGGACAGGGGGCAACTATGGCTACACCTTC. It translates to CASSVARTGGNYGYTF. The rearrangement uses TRBV9 and TRBJ1-2, with 11 nucleotides matching TRBD1. There are 16 residues in the CDR3. Germline CDR1 reads SGDLS; CDR2 reads YYNGEE. The ends lost 0 bases at V and 2 bases at J; junction bases unmatched: 3.

The chain uses TRBV28 and TRBJ1-1; 10 bases agree with TRBD1. The germline gives CDR1 MDHEN, CDR2 SYDVKM. The CDR3 totals 14 residues. With V trimmed by 8 bases and J by 5 bases, 8 bases remained unmatched. In DNA, the CDR3 is TGTGCCAGCTTCTCCGGGACAGGGGTGACTGAAGCTTTCTTT. Protein product: CASFSGTGVTEAFF. Full variable domain (missing parts from reference TRBV28 and TRBJ1-1): DVKVTQSSRYLVKRTGEKVFLECVQDMDHENMFWYRQDPGLGLRLIYFSYDVKMKEKGDIPEGYSVSREKKERFSLILESASTNQTSMYLCASFSGTGVTEAFFGQGTRLTVV.

The CDR3 region is CASSLVGGDEQYF. The CDR3 coding sequence is TGTGCCAGCAGCTTGGTTGGGGGGGACGAGCAGTACTTC. This chain joins TRBV5-5 and TRBJ2-7, with 7 bases that match TRBD2. The CDR3 runs 13 residues. After removal of 0 bases from V and 5 bases from J, the junction contained 2 bases not matched to a gene. Germline lookup yields CDR1 SGHKS and CDR2 YYEKEE (reference sequence).

The V call is TRBV10-1, the J call TRBJ2-1; D possibly corresponds to TRBD2 (7 bases). This CDR3 comprises 13 residues. CDR1 is WNHNN, CDR2 SYGVQD, per germline (reference sequence). The V and J ends lost 11 bases and 2 bases respectively, with 13 bases between them. In DNA form, the CDR3 reads TGCGCCTCGCGAGGGGGGGCCTACAATGAGCAGTTCTTC. The encoded protein is CASRGGAYNEQFF.

The J gene is TRBJ2-3, the V gene TRBV6-1; a weak D match, TRBD2 (6 bases). V was cut by 1 base and J by 4 bases, with 12 bases left in between. CDR3 length equals 15 residues. The V gene's germline CDR1 is MNHNS and CDR2 SASEGT. DNA for the CDR3: TGTGCCAGCAGTGAAGGAGGGACTGTCCCAGATACGCAGTATTTT. Its protein is CASSEGGTVPDTQYF.

This clone appeared a few times. J is TRBJ1-4 and V is TRBV5-1, with 11 nucleotides matching TRBD1. There are 14 residues in the CDR3. The germline V gene encodes CDR1 SGHRS and CDR2 YFSETQ. V lost 3 bases and J lost 7; bases outside the gene matches: 2. CDR3 loop: CASSSGTGGEKLFF. The CDR3 region has the DNA TGCGCCAGCAGCTCCGGGACAGGGGGTGAAAAACTGTTTTTT.

In this sample, this clone turned up once. The chain has TRBV18 and TRBJ2-5; D perhaps matches TRBD2 (6 bases). Between the trimmed V and J ends, which lost 2 bases and 4 bases, there was a span of 17 bases. The CDR3 length is 16 residues. Germline CDR1 and CDR2: KGHSH and LQKENI. CDR3 nucleotides: TGTGCCAGCTCACCAGGAAATATCGGGGGAGGAGAGACCCAGTACTTC. Its protein is CASSPGNIGGGETQYF.

This chain uses TRBV30 with TRBJ1-2, with D uncertain. The CDR3 is 11 amino acids. CDR1 and CDR2 from the germline V gene are GTSNPN and SVGIG (reference sequence). The V and J ends lost 2 bases and 12 bases respectively, with 13 bases between them. CDR3 sequence (DNA): TGTGCCTGGAGTCCGAACACGGGTCACACCTTC. Amino acid sequence: CAWSPNTGHTF.

The rearrangement links TRBV29-1 to TRBJ2-2, with D possibly TRBD2 on 5 matching bases. V lost 2 bases to trimming and J lost 7 bases, with 17 bases between them. From germline, CDR1 is SQVTM and CDR2 ANQGSEA. This CDR3 is built from 15 residues. CDR3 in DNA: TGCAGCGTTGAACCTAAAGAGGGCGCGGTCGGGGAGCTGTTTTTT. It specifies CSVEPKEGAVGELFF.

The V and J genes are TRBV5-1 and TRBJ2-5, with TRBD2 matching 9 bases. CDR3 length equals 16 residues. The germline CDR1 and CDR2 sequences are SGHRS and YFSETQ. Germline trimming cut 3 bases from V and 5 bases from J; bases unmatched to any gene: 11. CDR3 in amino acids: CASSSFAGGLGETQYF. As DNA, the CDR3 is TGCGCCAGCAGCTCCTTCGCGGGGGGGCTCGGGGAGACCCAGTACTTC.

This sequence joins TRBV5-1 and TRBJ2-1; the match to TRBD1 covers 9 bases. The CDR3 runs to 15 residues. The germline CDR1 and CDR2 sequences are SGHRS and YFSETQ. Germline trimming cut 2 bases from V and 6 bases from J; bases unmatched to any gene: 6. CDR3 coding DNA: TGCGCCAGCAGCTTACGGGACAGGGAGGTCAATGAGCAGTTCTTC. This encodes CASSLRDREVNEQFF.

This clone was picked up a small number of times. Within the sample, other DNA sequences also encode this same CDR3. The chain joins TRBV5-6 to TRBJ1-1, with 7 bases identical to TRBD1. Germline lookup yields CDR1 SGHDT and CDR2 YYEEEE. Germline trimming cut 0 bases from V and 1 base from J; bases unmatched to any gene: 0. The length of the CDR3 is 14 residues. The CDR3 region is CASSLGDRNTEAFF. The CDR3 DNA sequence: TGTGCCAGCAGCTTGGGGGACAGGAACACTGAAGCTTTCTTT.

V usage is TRBV28 and J usage is TRBJ2-5; D might be TRBD1 (6 bases). The J call may not be correct, given that the DNA end is closer to TRBJ2-7. The CDR3 extends over 14 amino acids. Looked up from germline, CDR1 is MDHEN and CDR2 is SYDVKM. Here the CDR3 DNA reads TGTGCCAGCAGTCTCATCACAGGGTCCTACGAGCAGTACTTC. It specifies CASSLITGSYEQYF.

The sample holds one count of this clone. This chain connects TRBV7-2 to TRBJ2-7; TRBD2 matches at 7 bases. The CDR3 length is 15 residues. V shed 3 bases, J shed 4 bases, and the junction held 9 bases outside the gene matches. Germline V lookup: CDR1 SGHTA, CDR2 FQGNSA. DNA of the CDR3: TGTGCCAGCAGCTTTAGCGGCGGGAGCTGGTACGAGCAGTACTTC. It translates to CASSFSGGSWYEQYF.

Here the CDR3 DNA reads TGTGCCAGCAGTCCCCAGGGATACAATGAGCAGTTCTTC. Its translation: CASSPQGYNEQFF. The chain has TRBV27 and TRBJ2-1; D might be TRBD1 (5 bases). This CDR3 spans 13 amino acids. Germline CDR1 reads MNHEY; CDR2 reads SMNVEV (reference sequence). V was pared by 5 bases and J by 4 bases, with 9 bases between.

V and J are TRBV29-1 and TRBJ2-7; the D gene is possibly TRBD1 (6 bases). Germline V gene data show CDR1 as SQVTM and CDR2 as ANQGSEA. The CDR3 extends over 13 amino acids. The germline V and J ends were trimmed by 5 bases and 3 bases, with 14 bases remaining between them. CDR3 bases: TGCAGCGTTTCTTTCGTAGGGGGCTACGAGCAGTACTTC. It translates to CSVSFVGGYEQYF.

The chain carries TRBV6-5 and TRBJ2-1; D gene uncertain. The CDR3 is 12 amino acids. CDR1 is MNHEY, CDR2 SVGAGI, per germline. Deletions cut 5 bases from V and 8 bases from J, with 10 bases between. CDR3 coding DNA: TGTGCCAGCAGTGTATCGAGCCATGAGCAGTTCTTC. This gives the protein CASSVSSHEQFF.

This clone has a single count. V gene TRBV5-1 combines with J gene TRBJ2-3, with D perhaps matching TRBD1 (6 bases). The CDR3 length is 14 residues. Looked up from germline, CDR1 is SGHRS and CDR2 is YFSETQ. With 5 bases removed from V and 0 bases from J, the gap between germline ends came to 10 bases. The CDR3 reads CASRLQGSTDTQYF. The CDR3 nucleotides are TGCGCCAGCAGATTACAGGGTAGCACAGATACGCAGTATTTT.

The rearrangement joins TRBV9 to TRBJ2-3, with 11 bases fitting TRBD2. Germline CDR1 SGDLS, CDR2 YYNGEE. With V trimmed by 4 bases and J by 0 bases, 4 bases remained unmatched. The CDR3 consists of 16 residues. Written as DNA, the CDR3 is TGTGCCAGCAGCCCCACTAGCGGGGGCAGCACAGATACGCAGTATTTT. This encodes CASSPTSGGSTDTQYF. Together with reference TRBV9 and TRBJ2-3, the CDR3 gives the full variable domain: DSGVTQTPKHLITATGQRVTLRCSPRSGDLSVYWYQQSLDQGLQFLIQYYNGEERAKGNILERFSAQQFPDLHSELNLSSLELGDSALYFCASSPTSGGSTDTQYFGPGTRLTVL.

CDR3 DNA: TGTGCCAGCAGCTCCCCTAGCGGGAGGGCCAATGAGCAGTTCTTC. It translates to CASSSPSGRANEQFF. This chain joins TRBV7-8 and TRBJ2-1, with TRBD2 matching over 12 bases. The CDR3 runs to 15 residues. Germline trimming cut 4 bases from V and 6 bases from J; bases unmatched to any gene: 4. Germline V CDR1 and CDR2: SGHVS, FQNEAQ.

The chain combines TRBV6-1 with TRBJ1-1, with a weak D call TRBD1 (6 bases). CDR3 length: 15 amino acids. V gave up 4 bases and J gave up 4 bases, with 16 bases separating them. Germline V gene sequence: CDR1 MNHNS, CDR2 SASEGT. The DNA for the CDR3 is TGTGCCAGCAGTGCCAAGCAGGGGCAGGGCACTGAAGCTTTCTTT. Translated: CASSAKQGQGTEAFF.

This clone was seen only a few times. The chain carries TRBV15 and TRBJ2-1, with TRBD1 identical over 8 bases. Germline CDR1 is LNHNV and CDR2 is YYDKDF (reference sequence). J was trimmed by 7 bases and V by 6 bases; bases with no gene match: 11. This CDR3 is 15 amino acids long. CDR3 sequence (DNA): TGTGCCACCAGTAGGAACAGGGGGATGAAAAATGAGCAGTTCTTC. Encoded protein: CATSRNRGMKNEQFF.

This clone was seen a single time. The chain has TRBV11-2 and TRBJ1-2; D is possibly TRBD1 (6 bases). The V gene's germline CDR1 is SGHAT and CDR2 FQNNGV. V gave up 5 bases and J gave up 4 bases, with 17 bases separating them. The length of the CDR3 is 15 residues. CDR3 nucleotides: TGTGCCAGCAGCCCCAGGGGAGATATTACCTATGGCTACACCTTC. The encoded protein is CASSPRGDITYGYTF.

The chain is built from TRBV5-6 and TRBJ1-5; tentatively, D is TRBD1 (5 bases). The CDR3 extends over 15 amino acids. CDR1 SGHDT and CDR2 YYEEEE come from the germline V gene. The ends were cut back, 4 bases at V and 11 bases at J, with 22 bases in the middle. CDR3 bases: TGTGCCAGCAGCAGGACATCGGAAGGTAGTGAGTCCCAGCATTTT. Encoded protein: CASSRTSEGSESQHF.

The chain recombines TRBV6-5 with TRBJ1-1; 7 bases agree with TRBD1. V lost 2 bases to trimming and J lost 4 bases; unmatched junction nucleotides: 10. The CDR3 is 16 residues long. In germline, CDR1 is MNHEY, CDR2 SVGAGI. This CDR3 reads CASSYQTGQTATEAFF. The CDR3 coding sequence is TGTGCCAGCAGTTACCAGACGGGACAGACAGCCACTGAAGCTTTCTTT.

The chain uses TRBV5-6 and TRBJ2-2, with D possibly matching TRBD2 (6 bases). CDR3 length: 16 amino acids. Trimming pared 0 bases from V and 6 bases from J, leaving 15 bases between. Looked up from germline, CDR1 is SGHDT and CDR2 is YYEEEE. CDR3 nucleotides: TGTGCCAGCAGCTTGGTGGGGGGAGGTTCCTCCGGGGAGCTGTTTTTT. Translated, it gives CASSLVGGGSSGELFF. Combining the CDR3 with reference TRBV5-6 and TRBJ2-2 gives the whole variable domain DAGVTQSPTHLIKTRGQQVTLRCSPKSGHDTVSWYQQALGQGPQFIFQYYEEEERQRGNFPDRFSGHQFPNYSSELNVNALLLGDSALYLCASSLVGGGSSGELFFGEGSRLTVL.

The chain combines TRBV30 with TRBJ1-2; tentative D call: TRBD1 (5 bases). Germline assignment: CDR1 GTSNPN and CDR2 SVGIG (reference sequence). The CDR3 totals 13 residues. V was pared by 0 bases and J by 4 bases, with 9 bases between. The CDR3 nucleotides read TGTGCCTGGAGTGTTGGGCAGGGCTATGGCTACACCTTC. Residues: CAWSVGQGYGYTF.

The V call is TRBV30, the J call TRBJ1-1, with 7 bases lining up with TRBD1. V lost 5 bases, J lost 0 bases, and 15 bases stayed unmatched. This CDR3 contains 17 residues. Per the germline V gene, CDR1 is GTSNPN and CDR2 is SVGIG (reference sequence). CDR3 sequence: CAWGEDLYRGLNTEAFF. CDR3 DNA sequence: TGTGCCTGGGGGGAGGACTTGTACAGGGGTTTGAACACTGAAGCTTTCTTT.

The rearrangement uses TRBV6-1 and TRBJ1-2; no firm D call. Per germline, CDR1 MNHNS and CDR2 SASEGT. CDR3 length: 14 amino acids. The V gene lost 6 bases and the J gene lost 8 bases, with 19 bases spanning the gap. The CDR3 DNA is TGTGCCAGCAGGGGCGTGGTGGCCGTTAAGGGCTACACCTTC. It translates to CASRGVVAVKGYTF.